This T cell receptor (beta chain) was captured by sequencing in a study of blood T cell repertoires in COVID-19. TCRdb's copy holds only in-frame clones and misses some; the assay was immunoSEQ multiplex PCR. Of roughly 120,000 clones listed, 87% are singletons. The CDR3 is 16 amino acids. The V end lost 3 bases, the J end lost 4 bases, and 15 bases lay between the germline ends. CDR1 and CDR2 (germline): SGHVS, FNYEAQ. The V and J genes are TRBV7-6 and TRBJ1-4, with D possibly TRBD1 on 5 matching bases. Material: peripheral blood. This TCR came from a woman aged 65 to 85 with acute or convalescent COVID-19. CDR3 residues: CASSFGRTGGNEKLFF. The CDR3 DNA reads TGTGCCAGCAGCTTTGGACGGACGGGGGGTAATGAAAAACTGTTTTTT.